One and the same sample provided the 14 T cell receptor beta chains below, sequenced in a study of blood T cell repertoires in COVID-19. Here immunoSEQ multiplex PCR was the method, and the copy in TCRdb shows in-frame clones only, minus some. The sample comprises some 26,000 clones, approximately 88% of which are singletons, and less than 5% rests with the top ten. Input material: peripheral blood. Receptors originate from a man in his 70s with active COVID-19.

The J gene is TRBJ2-3, the V gene TRBV9; 10 bases agree with TRBD2. Losses at the gene ends were 1 base for V and 5 bases for J; bases not matched to a gene: 7. Germline V gene lookup returns CDR1 SGDLS and CDR2 YYNGEE. The CDR3 covers 16 residues. Written as DNA, the CDR3 is TGTGCCAGCAGCGTAATGCCTAGCGGGGGTTTAGATACGCAGTATTTT. Its protein is CASSVMPSGGLDTQYF.

This chain's CDR3 is CASSRSETNTEAFF. CDR3 in DNA: TGTGCCAGCAGCCGGTCAGAAACGAACACTGAAGCTTTCTTT. The chain has TRBV7-8 and TRBJ1-1; D uncertain. The germline gives CDR1 SGHVS, CDR2 FQNEAQ. The V end lost 5 bases, the J end lost 1 base, and 11 bases lay between the germline ends. This CDR3 comprises 14 residues.

V gene TRBV30 combines with J gene TRBJ1-1; D is unresolved. This CDR3 has 11 amino acids. The V end lost 0 bases, the J end lost 9 bases, and 8 bases lay between the germline ends. Germline V gives CDR1 GTSNPN, CDR2 SVGIG (reference sequence). Here the CDR3 DNA reads TGTGCCTGGAGTGTTAGAGCCAAAGCTTTCTTT. Translation gives CAWSVRAKAFF.

V usage is TRBV7-9 and J usage is TRBJ2-4, with D maybe TRBD1 (6 bases). This CDR3 spans 14 amino acids. Per the germline V gene, CDR1 is SEHNR and CDR2 is FQNEAQ (reference sequence). V was shortened by 5 bases and J by 2 bases, with 10 bases between the two germline ends. The CDR3 sequence: CASSTTGTKNIQYF. The CDR3 DNA follows: TGTGCCAGCAGCACTACAGGGACCAAAAACATTCAGTACTTC.

The J gene is TRBJ1-2, the V gene TRBV4-2; D call uncertain. There are 14 residues in the CDR3. Per germline, CDR1 LGHNA and CDR2 YNFKEQ. Trimming left V 2 bases short and J 6 bases short, with 13 bases between. The CDR3 region has the DNA TGTGCCAGCAGCCAACCCTTGAGCTCGGATGGCTACACCTTC. Translating it yields CASSQPLSSDGYTF.

This clone was observed a few times. This sequence joins TRBV7-9 and TRBJ2-1, with D tentatively TRBD2 (6 bases). The V gene's germline CDR1 is SEHNR and CDR2 FQNEAQ (reference sequence). This CDR3 contains 13 residues. With 0 bases removed from V and 6 bases from J, the gap between germline ends came to 6 bases. CDR3 in DNA: TGTGCCAGCAGCTTAGCACTAGCCAATGAGCAGTTCTTC. Translated, it gives CASSLALANEQFF.

The rearrangement uses TRBV6-6 and TRBJ2-5; maybe TRBD1 (6 bases). Germline V gene lookup returns CDR1 MNHNY and CDR2 SVGAGI (reference sequence). The V gene lost 8 bases and the J gene lost 1 base, with 11 bases spanning the gap. The CDR3 is 13 residues long. CDR3 loop: CASRGGTQETQYF. The CDR3 DNA sequence: TGTGCCAGCCGAGGGGGAACCCAAGAGACCCAGTACTTC.

The chain carries TRBV15 and TRBJ2-2; the D gene is possibly TRBD1 (6 bases). The CDR3 contains 14 residues. CDR1 is LNHNV, CDR2 YYDKDF, per germline (reference sequence). Deletions cut 7 bases from V and 1 base from J, with 10 bases between. This CDR3 is CATNEGQNTGELFF. The CDR3 DNA sequence: TGTGCCACCAACGAGGGACAGAACACCGGGGAGCTGTTTTTT.

The chain has TRBV6-6 and TRBJ2-5; 7 positions agree with TRBD1. There are 13 residues in the CDR3. CDR1 is MNHNY, CDR2 SVGAGI, per germline (reference sequence). Trimming cost V 6 bases and J 1 base; bases outside gene matches: 2. Written as DNA, the CDR3 is TGTGCCAGCAGAACAGGGGCCCAAGAGACCCAGTACTTC. As protein: CASRTGAQETQYF.

The CDR3 nucleotides are TGTGCCAGCAGTGAAGCAGCAGGGGCCCCTAATGAAAAACTGTTTTTT. It encodes CASSEAAGAPNEKLFF. The chain combines TRBV6-1 with TRBJ1-4; tentatively, D is TRBD1 (6 bases). Germline V gene lookup returns CDR1 MNHNS and CDR2 SASEGT. This CDR3 region has 16 residues. With 0 bases removed from V and 3 bases from J, the gap between germline ends came to 11 bases.

This chain connects TRBV21-1 to TRBJ2-7; TRBD1 was called by the table and not checked on the DNA. TRBV21-1 is designated a pseudogene. This CDR3 region has 15 residues. In DNA form, the CDR3 reads TGTGCCAGCAGCAAAGTGGGACAGGGGCCCTACGAGCAGTACTTC. Translating gives CASSKVGQGPYEQYF.

The CDR3 is CASRDRDIYEQYF. The CDR3 nucleotides read TGTGCCAGCAGGGACAGGGATATCTACGAGCAGTACTTC. This chain joins TRBV2 and TRBJ2-7; 8 bases agree with TRBD1. The junction had 4 bases not matched to a gene; V was cut back by 6 bases and J by 3 bases. Germline V gives CDR1 SNHLY, CDR2 FYNNEI. The CDR3 runs 13 residues.

The J gene is TRBJ2-2, the V gene TRBV6-2 or TRBV6-3, with TRBD2 identical over 12 bases. CDR3 length: 15 amino acids. Losses at the gene ends were 5 bases for V and 5 bases for J; bases not matched to a gene: 3. Germline CDR1 reads MNHEY; CDR2 reads SVGEGT. The CDR3 coding sequence is TGTGCCAGCAGTAGACTAGCGGGGGAAACCGGGGAGCTGTTTTTT. This codes for CASSRLAGETGELFF.

V usage is TRBV7-6 and J usage is TRBJ1-4, with 10 bases fitting TRBD1. Looked up from germline, CDR1 is SGHVS and CDR2 is FNYEAQ. CDR3 size: 17 residues. The V gene end was trimmed by 5 bases and the J gene end by 7 bases; junction bases not matched to a gene: 13. CDR3 in DNA: TGTGCCAGCAGCCTACTGTCCCCGGGACAGGGGAGTGAAAAACTGTTTTTT. Translated: CASSLLSPGQGSEKLFF.